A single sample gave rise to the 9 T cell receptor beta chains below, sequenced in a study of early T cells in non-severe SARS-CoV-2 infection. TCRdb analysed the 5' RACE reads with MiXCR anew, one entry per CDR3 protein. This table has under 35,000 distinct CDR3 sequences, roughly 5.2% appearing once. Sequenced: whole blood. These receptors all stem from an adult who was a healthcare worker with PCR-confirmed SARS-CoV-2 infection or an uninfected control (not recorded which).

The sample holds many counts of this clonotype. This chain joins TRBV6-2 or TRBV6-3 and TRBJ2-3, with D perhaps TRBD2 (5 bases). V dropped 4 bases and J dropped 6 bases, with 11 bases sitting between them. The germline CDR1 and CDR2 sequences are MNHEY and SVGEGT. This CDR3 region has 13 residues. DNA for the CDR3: TGTGCCAGCAGTTCTCTCTGGAGGGATACGCAGTATTTT. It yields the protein CASSSLWRDTQYF.

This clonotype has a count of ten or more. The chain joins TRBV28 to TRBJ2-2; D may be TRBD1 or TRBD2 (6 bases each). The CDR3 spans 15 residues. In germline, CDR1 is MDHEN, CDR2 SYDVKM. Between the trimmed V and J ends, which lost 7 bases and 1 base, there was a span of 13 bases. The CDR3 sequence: CASIGGTMNTGELFF. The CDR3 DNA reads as TGTGCCAGCATAGGCGGGACAATGAACACCGGGGAGCTGTTTTTT.

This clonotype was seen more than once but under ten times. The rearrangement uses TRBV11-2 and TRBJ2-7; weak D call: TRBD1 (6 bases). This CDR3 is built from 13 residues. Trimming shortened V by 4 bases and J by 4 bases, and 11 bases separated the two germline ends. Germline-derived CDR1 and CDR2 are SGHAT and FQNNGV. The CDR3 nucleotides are TGTGCCAGCAGCTACAGGGATTTATACGAGCAGTACTTC. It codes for CASSYRDLYEQYF.

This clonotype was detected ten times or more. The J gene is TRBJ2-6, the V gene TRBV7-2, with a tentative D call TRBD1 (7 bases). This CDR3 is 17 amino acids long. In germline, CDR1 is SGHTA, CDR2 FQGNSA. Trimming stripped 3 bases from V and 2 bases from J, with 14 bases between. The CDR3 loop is CASSLRGTGAGANVLTF. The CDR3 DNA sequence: TGTGCCAGCAGCTTGCGGGGTACAGGGGCTGGGGCCAACGTCCTGACTTTC.

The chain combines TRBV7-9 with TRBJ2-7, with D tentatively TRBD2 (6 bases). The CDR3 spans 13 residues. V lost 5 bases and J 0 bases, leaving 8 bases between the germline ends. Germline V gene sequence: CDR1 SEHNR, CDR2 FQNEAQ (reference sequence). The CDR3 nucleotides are TGTGCCAGCAGCGCGGGACCCTCCTACGAGCAGTACTTC. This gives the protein CASSAGPSYEQYF.

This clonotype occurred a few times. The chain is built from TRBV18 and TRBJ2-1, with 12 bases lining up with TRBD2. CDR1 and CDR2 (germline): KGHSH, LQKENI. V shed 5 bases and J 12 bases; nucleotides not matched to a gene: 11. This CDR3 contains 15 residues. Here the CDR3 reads CASSSPGLAGLRQFF. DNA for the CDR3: TGTGCCAGCTCATCTCCGGGACTAGCGGGCCTGAGGCAGTTCTTC.

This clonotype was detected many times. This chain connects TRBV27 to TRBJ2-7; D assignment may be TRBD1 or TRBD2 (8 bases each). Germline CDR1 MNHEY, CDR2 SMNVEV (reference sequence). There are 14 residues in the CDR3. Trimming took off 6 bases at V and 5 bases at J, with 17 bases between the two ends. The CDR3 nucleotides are TGTGCCAGCAGCCAGGGGGCTAGCGGGCACGAGCAGTACTTC. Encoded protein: CASSQGASGHEQYF.

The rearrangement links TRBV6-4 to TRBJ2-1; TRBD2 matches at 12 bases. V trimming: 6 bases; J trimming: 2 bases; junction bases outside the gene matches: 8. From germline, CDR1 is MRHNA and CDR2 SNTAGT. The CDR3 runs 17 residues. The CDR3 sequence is CASSEPSGRVTYNEQFF. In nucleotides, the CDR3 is TGTGCCAGCAGCGAGCCTAGCGGGAGGGTCACCTACAATGAGCAGTTCTTC.

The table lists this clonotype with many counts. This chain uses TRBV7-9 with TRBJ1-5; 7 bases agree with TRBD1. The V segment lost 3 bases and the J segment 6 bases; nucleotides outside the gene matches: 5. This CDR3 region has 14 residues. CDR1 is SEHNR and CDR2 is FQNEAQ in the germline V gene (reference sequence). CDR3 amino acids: CASSFQGVGQPQHF. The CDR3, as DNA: TGTGCCAGCAGCTTCCAGGGGGTAGGTCAGCCCCAGCATTTT. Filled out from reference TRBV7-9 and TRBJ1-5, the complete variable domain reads DTGVSQNPRHKITKRGQNVTFRCDPISEHNRLYWYRQTLGQGPEFLTYFQNEAQLEKSRLLSDRFSAERPKGSFSTLEIQRTEQGDSAMYLCASSFQGVGQPQHFGDGTRLSIL.